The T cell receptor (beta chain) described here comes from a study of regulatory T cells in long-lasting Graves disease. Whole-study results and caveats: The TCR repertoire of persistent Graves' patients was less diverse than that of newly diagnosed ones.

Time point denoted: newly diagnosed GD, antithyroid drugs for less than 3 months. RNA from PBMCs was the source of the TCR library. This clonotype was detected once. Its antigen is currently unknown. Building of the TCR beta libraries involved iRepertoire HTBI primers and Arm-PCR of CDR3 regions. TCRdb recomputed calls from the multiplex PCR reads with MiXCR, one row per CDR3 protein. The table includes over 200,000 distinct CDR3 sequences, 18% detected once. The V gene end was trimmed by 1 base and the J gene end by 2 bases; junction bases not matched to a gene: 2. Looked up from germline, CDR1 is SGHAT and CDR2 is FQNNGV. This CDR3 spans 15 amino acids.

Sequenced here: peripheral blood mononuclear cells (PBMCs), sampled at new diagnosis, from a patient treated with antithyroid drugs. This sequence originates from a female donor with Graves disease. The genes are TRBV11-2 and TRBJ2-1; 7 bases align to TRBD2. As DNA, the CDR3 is TGTGCCAGCAGCTTAGTGGGGGGGGCCTACAATGAGCAGTTCTTC. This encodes CASSLVGGAYNEQFF. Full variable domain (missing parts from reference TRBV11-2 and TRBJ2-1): EAGVAQSPRYKIIEKRQSVAFWCNPISGHATLYWYQQILGQGPKLLIQFQNNGVVDDSQLPKDRFSAERLKGVDSTLKIQPAKLEDSAVYLCASSLVGGAYNEQFFGPGTRLTVL.